A single sample gave rise to the 11 T cell receptor beta chains below, sequenced in a study of a mutant IDH1 vaccine in newly diagnosed glioma. This table comes from immunoSEQ multiplex PCR, and its TCRdb copy is limited to in-frame clones, with some not included. Among roughly 70,000 clones listed, approximately 84% were seen once. Time point meaning: week 11, during vaccination. Each vaccine dose was 300 ug of mutant IDH1 20-mer peptide, with topical imiquimod. Their antigens remain unidentified. Material: PBMCs, obtained from a glioma patient whose treatment included an IDH1 peptide vaccine. The receptors come from a woman aged 50 to 65 with glioma.

This clone has a single count. The chain uses TRBV19 and TRBJ1-6, with 10 bases fitting TRBD1. CDR1 LNHDA and CDR2 SQIVND come from the germline V gene (reference sequence). J gave up 6 bases and V 7 bases, and 6 bases lay outside the gene matches. CDR3 size: 15 residues. The CDR3 reads CASNRDRGGNSPLHF. CDR3 in DNA: TGTGCCAGTAACCGGGACAGGGGCGGTAATTCACCCCTCCACTTT.

The V and J genes are TRBV6-5 and TRBJ1-5, with a weak D call TRBD1 (6 bases). Germline CDR1 reads MNHEY; CDR2 reads SVGAGI. Trimming left V 3 bases short and J 5 bases short, with 11 bases between. The CDR3 contains 14 residues. CDR3 sequence reads: CASSYFPGDQPQHF. Here the CDR3 DNA reads TGTGCCAGCAGTTATTTCCCAGGGGATCAGCCCCAGCATTTT.

This CDR3 reads CASSLAGDLSYEQYF. DNA of the CDR3: TGTGCCAGCAGCTTGGCAGGGGACCTCTCCTACGAGCAGTACTTC. The rearrangement uses TRBV5-4 and TRBJ2-7; maybe TRBD1 (6 bases). The CDR3 contains 15 residues. The germline V gene encodes CDR1 SGHNT and CDR2 YYREEE (reference sequence). The V and J ends lost 0 bases and 0 bases respectively, with 10 bases between them.

This chain joins TRBV9 and TRBJ1-1, with D tentatively TRBD1 (5 bases). V was pared by 0 bases and J by 11 bases, with 17 bases between. The CDR3 runs 14 residues. Per germline, CDR1 SGDLS and CDR2 YYNGEE. For the CDR3, the DNA is TGTGCCAGCAGCGTAGATTCAGGGCCCCCCCAGGCTTTCTTT. Its translation is CASSVDSGPPQAFF.

The rearrangement joins TRBV2 to TRBJ1-2; tentatively, D is TRBD1 (5 bases). The germline V gene encodes CDR1 SNHLY and CDR2 FYNNEI. The CDR3 contains 15 residues. The germline V and J ends were trimmed by 6 bases and 1 base, with 15 bases remaining between them. This CDR3 reads CASRGDGFNNYGYTF. The CDR3 region has the DNA TGTGCCAGCAGAGGGGACGGATTCAATAACTATGGCTACACCTTC.

The genes are TRBV9 and TRBJ2-3, with 11 bases lining up with TRBD1. The length of the CDR3 is 14 residues. The junction had 3 bases not matched to a gene; V was cut back by 3 bases and J by 6 bases. The germline gives CDR1 SGDLS, CDR2 YYNGEE. The CDR3 DNA is TGTGCCAGCAGCGACCGGGACAGGGGGGATACGCAGTATTTT. Amino acids: CASSDRDRGDTQYF.

This clone was seen only once. This chain joins TRBV5-6 and TRBJ2-7, with D maybe TRBD1 (5 bases). This CDR3 is built from 12 residues. Between the trimmed V and J ends, which lost 1 base and 7 bases, there was a span of 9 bases. Germline lookup yields CDR1 SGHDT and CDR2 YYEEEE. CDR3 nucleotide sequence: TGTGCCAGCAGCTTGTTAGGGGTTGAGCAGTACTTC. This translates into CASSLLGVEQYF.

The gene calls are TRBV19 and TRBJ2-7, with 8 bases fitting TRBD2. CDR3 length: 15 residues. Per the germline V gene, CDR1 is LNHDA and CDR2 is SQIVND (reference sequence). The V and J ends lost 5 bases and 3 bases, in that order; junction bases with no gene match: 9. The CDR3 DNA reads TGTGCCAGTAGTCCCGGGAGGGGCGCCTTCTACGAGCAGTACTTC. Its translation: CASSPGRGAFYEQYF.

The chain combines TRBV29-1 with TRBJ2-6; D call uncertain. V was trimmed by 4 bases and J by 1 base, leaving 5 bases between them. CDR1 is SQVTM, CDR2 ANQGSEA, per germline. CDR3 length: 13 amino acids. Here the CDR3 reads CSVVASGANVLTF. CDR3 DNA sequence: TGCAGCGTTGTCGCGTCTGGGGCCAACGTCCTGACTTTC.

The CDR3 DNA is TGTGCCAGCAGTGCAAGCGGACAGGGGATCTATGGCTACACCTTC. The encoded protein is CASSASGQGIYGYTF. The chain is built from TRBV28 and TRBJ1-2, with 9 bases aligning to TRBD1. V was pared by 5 bases and J by 4 bases, with 8 bases of the junction left unmatched. The CDR3 runs to 15 residues. The germline CDR1 and CDR2 sequences are MDHEN and SYDVKM.

The chain recombines TRBV2 with TRBJ1-3; no definite D call. The CDR3 spans 14 residues. The germline V gene encodes CDR1 SNHLY and CDR2 FYNNEI. V was trimmed by 1 base and J by 2 bases, leaving 6 bases between them. The CDR3 nucleotides read TGTGCCAGCAGTGAAGGTTGGGCTGGAAACACCATATATTTT. Its protein product is CASSEGWAGNTIYF.